A selection of T cell receptor beta chains follows, all from one sample in a study of blood T cell repertoires in COVID-19. TCRdb's table, derived via immunoSEQ multiplex PCR, lists solely in-frame clones and lacks some. The sample has approximately 300,000 clones, around 86% seen once. Material for sequencing was PBMCs or T cells enriched from blood (not recorded which). Source of these receptors: a woman aged 18-29 years who had recovered from COVID-19. CDR3s include the opening cysteine and the closing phenylalanine or tryptophan. A D gene is named only where the DNA matches it firmly. Clone size is stated in some rows and not others, as once, few, many or a class when expanded.

abundance	j_gene	d_gene	v_gene	CDR3aa	CDR3nt
NA	TRBJ2-7	NA	TRBV19	CASSYSLNYEQYF	TGTGCCAGTAGTTACAGCCTTAACTACGAGCAGTACTTC
once	TRBJ1-2	NA	TRBV3-1/TRBV3-2	CASSQVRADNGYTF	TGTGCCAGCAGCCAGGTGAGGGCTGACAATGGCTACACCTTC
NA	TRBJ1-1	NA	TRBV12-3/TRBV12-4	CASSLRENTEAFF	TGTGCCAGCAGTTTAAGAGAGAACACTGAAGCTTTCTTT
NA	TRBJ2-7	TRBD1	TRBV27	CASKSDRDYEQYF	TGTGCCAGCAAGTCCGACAGGGATTACGAGCAGTACTTC
NA	TRBJ2-2	NA	TRBV5-1	CASSAVSWEGELFF	TGCGCCAGCAGCGCGGTGTCTTGGGAGGGGGAGCTGTTTTTT
NA	TRBJ2-7	TRBD1	TRBV19	CASSVGETGGSYEQYF	TGTGCCAGTAGTGTAGGTGAGACAGGGGGCTCCTACGAGCAGTACTTC
once	TRBJ2-7	TRBD1	TRBV12-3/TRBV12-4	CASRTGGLYEQYF	TGTGCCAGCAGGACAGGGGGCCTTTACGAGCAGTACTTC
once	TRBJ1-1	NA	TRBV11-3	CASSLNQGAVTEAFF	TGTGCCAGCAGCTTAAACCAGGGTGCCGTCACTGAAGCTTTCTTT
NA	TRBJ1-5	NA	TRBV9	CASSVAYGDNQPQHF	TGTGCCAGCAGCGTAGCTTACGGGGACAATCAGCCCCAGCATTTT
once	TRBJ1-3	NA	TRBV19	CASRKGPGLSGNTIYF	TGTGCCAGTAGGAAAGGTCCAGGGCTCTCTGGAAACACCATATATTTT
NA	TRBJ2-1	TRBD2	TRBV7-3	CASSPGTSGSPRAYNEQFF	TGTGCCAGCAGCCCCGGGACTAGCGGGAGTCCTAGGGCCTACAATGAGCAGTTCTTC
NA	TRBJ2-1	TRBD2	TRBV27	CASSLLAGTWEQFF	TGTGCCAGCAGTTTACTAGCGGGAACCTGGGAGCAGTTCTTC
NA	TRBJ2-1	TRBD2	TRBV4-3	CASSPVTSGDRDEQFF	TGCGCCAGCAGCCCCGTGACTAGCGGGGACAGGGATGAGCAGTTCTTC
NA	TRBJ2-1	TRBD2	TRBV5-1	CASSLDASGSLSYNEQFF	TGCGCCAGCAGCTTGGATGCTAGCGGGAGTCTCTCCTACAATGAGCAGTTCTTC
NA	TRBJ2-3	NA	TRBV29-1	CSVGSADTQYF	TGCAGCGTTGGAAGCGCAGATACGCAGTATTTT
NA	TRBJ1-6	NA	TRBV12-3/TRBV12-4	CASSLGTSPLHF	TGTGCCAGCAGCCTTGGCACCTCACCCCTCCACTTT
few	TRBJ1-2	TRBD1	TRBV18	CASSPDRDRIYGYTF	TGTGCCAGCTCACCCGACCGGGACAGGATCTATGGCTACACCTTC
NA	TRBJ2-7	TRBD1	TRBV7-9	CASSPGQGKPYEQYF	TGTGCCAGCAGCCCGGGACAGGGGAAACCCTACGAGCAGTACTTC
NA	TRBJ1-4	NA	TRBV12-3/TRBV12-4	CASREGSKLFF	TGTGCCAGCAGGGAGGGGTCAAAACTGTTTTTT
NA	TRBJ1-6	TRBD1	TRBV13	CASSLGRGPNSPLHF	TGTGCCAGCAGCTTAGGGAGGGGGCCTAATTCACCCCTCCACTTT
NA	TRBJ1-4	TRBD1	TRBV4-1	CASSQTGGSNEKLFF	TGCGCCAGCAGCCAGACAGGGGGTTCGAATGAAAAACTGTTTTTT
NA	TRBJ1-1	NA	TRBV5-1	CASSLETAGNTEAFF	TGCGCCAGCAGCTTGGAAACTGCGGGAAACACTGAAGCTTTCTTT
NA	TRBJ2-7	TRBD1	TRBV13	CASSPGTGVYEQYF	TGTGCCAGCAGCCCGGGGACAGGGGTCTACGAGCAGTACTTC
NA	TRBJ2-1	NA	TRBV14	CASSARRDSFDQFF	TGTGCCAGCAGCGCCCGGCGGGACAGCTTTGATCAGTTCTTC
NA	TRBJ2-5	TRBD2	TRBV5-1	CAAPAGQETQYF	TGCGCCGCACCAGCGGGACAAGAGACCCAGTACTTC
once	TRBJ1-2	NA	TRBV5-1	CASRSGTNYGYTF	TGCGCCAGCAGGTCCGGGACAAACTATGGCTACACCTTC
NA	TRBJ1-1	NA	TRBV5-8	CASSLEGLNTEAFF	TGTGCCAGCAGCTTGGAGGGGTTGAACACTGAAGCTTTCTTT
once	TRBJ1-1	NA	TRBV30	CAWALSLVNTEAFF	TGTGCCTGGGCGCTCAGTCTGGTGAACACTGAAGCTTTCTTT
NA	TRBJ1-5	TRBD1	TRBV4-1	CASSPTDRGFGQPQHF	TGCGCCAGCAGCCCTACGGACAGGGGTTTTGGCCAGCCCCAGCATTTT
once	TRBJ1-5	TRBD1	TRBV7-8	CASSPLDRDGQPQHF	TGTGCCAGCAGCCCGTTGGACAGGGATGGGCAGCCCCAGCATTTT
once	TRBJ2-7	NA	TRBV12-3/TRBV12-4	CASSWGLEQYF	TGTGCCAGCAGTTGGGGGCTGGAGCAGTACTTC
once	TRBJ1-4	TRBD1	TRBV9	CASSLRDSLNEKLFF	TGTGCCAGCAGCCTCCGGGACAGCCTTAATGAAAAACTGTTTTTT
NA	TRBJ1-4	TRBD1	TRBV11-3	CASREGGGEKLFF	TGTGCCAGCAGGGAAGGGGGCGGCGAAAAACTGTTTTTT
NA	TRBJ1-1	TRBD1	TRBV5-8	CASSGLRGPTEAFF	TGTGCCAGCAGCGGACTCAGGGGGCCCACTGAAGCTTTCTTT